This TCR beta chain was found in a study of cytomegalovirus exposure and HLA in healthy donors. TCRdb's table, derived via immunoSEQ multiplex PCR, lists solely in-frame clones and lacks some. Of about 120,000 clones detected, roughly 87% appear once; the ten largest clones hold about 1.1%. General observations from the study: Most TCRs appeared rarely, but some public TCRs recurred in many donors. The tendency of first-cohort TCR clusters to co-occur in the 120 validation repertoires was the finding of a later analysis.

Germline V gives CDR1 LNHNV, CDR2 YYDKDF (reference sequence). The CDR3 is 15 residues long. Trimming left V 5 bases short and J 7 bases short, with 20 bases between. This clone was seen a single time. Its antigen is unidentified. Separation from the roughly 670-subject first cohort characterized the 120-subject validation cohort, to which the donors belonged. The rearrangement joins TRBV15 to TRBJ1-2; possible D gene TRBD1, 5 bases. This sequence was found in a young woman in good health and CMV-seronegative. Sequencing used PBMCs. DNA for the CDR3: TGTGCCACCAGCCCCCGGCGACAGCCCTTGCTTGGCTACACCTTC. Translating it yields CATSPRRQPLLGYTF.